This T cell receptor (beta chain) was captured by sequencing in a study of lymphopenia after photon versus proton radiotherapy. Sequencing was performed with immunoSEQ multiplex PCR; in TCRdb, only in-frame clones are kept and a portion is missing. The sample yields 35,000 to 45,000 clones, under 85% seen once. The J segment lost 7 bases and the V segment lost 5 bases, leaving 14 bases of the junction unmatched. There are 15 residues in the CDR3. Germline values: CDR1 SGHVS, CDR2 FQNEAQ. Details on this clone: Antigen: not known.

Overall study findings and caveats: Relative stability marked proton patients; photon patients lost diversity and naive cells. A bigger post-nadir fall in TCR diversity correlated inversely with survival time in deceased patients. Post-nadir diversity loss with photons came from oligoclonal expansion, particularly CD8+ Temra cells.

The V call is TRBV7-8, the J call TRBJ2-7; 7 bases agree with TRBD2. This TCR came from a woman aged 70 to 79 with pancreatic cancer. This material consisted of peripheral blood, taken from a patient treated with proton-based radiotherapy. This chain's CDR3 is CASSPRAGWTGEQYF. The CDR3 nucleotides are TGTGCCAGCAGCCCACGAGCGGGGTGGACGGGGGAGCAGTACTTC.